The source of this T cell receptor beta chain is a study of shared clonotypes between healthy human individuals. About this clone itself: Its specificity is unknown.

CD4+ cells yielded CD45RA+ naive and CD45RA-negative memory subsets. CDR3 size: 14 residues. The germline gives CDR1 MNHNS, CDR2 SASEGT. Trimming removed 3 bases from V and 7 bases from J, with 12 bases in between. Study-wide findings and caveats: Rarefaction demonstrated incomplete sorted-subset sequencing despite large depth. Naive subsets generally exceeded memory subsets in estimated richness.

The test was conducted at deep level. The repertoire was sequenced with immunoSEQ multiplex PCR; TCRdb's copy has only in-frame clones and lacks some. This table holds approximately 700,000 clones, approximately 73% found once. The source of this sequence is a woman aged 30 to 39 in good health. The sample taken for sequencing was memory CD4+ T cells sorted from blood. The sample's subset: CD45RA-negative fraction. The chain uses TRBV6-1 and TRBJ1-4, with a tentative D call TRBD1 (5 bases). The CDR3 reads CASSDITGFEKLFF. In DNA, the CDR3 is TGTGCCAGCAGTGATATAACAGGTTTTGAAAAACTGTTTTTT.